This TCR beta chain was obtained from a study of graft-versus-host responses after intestinal transplantation. Per germline, CDR1 GTSNPN and CDR2 SVGIG (reference sequence). The CDR3 loop spans 15 amino acids. V was trimmed by 3 bases and J by 3 bases, leaving 15 bases between them. Measured with immunoSEQ multiplex PCR; TCRdb has only the in-frame clones, and not every one. The top ten clones hold less than 5% of a sample with about 15,000 clones, 29% of them seen once. CFSE-low proliferating responders, CD3+CD4+ and CD3+CD8+, were sorted post-reaction. The sample was alloreactive CD4+ T cells from a mixed lymphocyte reaction culture, taken before intestinal transplant. Subset indicated: CFSE-low proliferating T cells sorted from approximately 6-day pre-transplant mixed lymphocyte reaction (GvH or HvG direction). This TCR was sampled from a human patient who received an intestinal transplant. V is TRBV30 and J is TRBJ1-5; a possible D gene is TRBD1 (5 bases). CDR3 nucleotide sequence: TGTGCCTGGAGCCGCCCCGGGGCCGTCAATCAGCCCCAGCATTTT. Translation: CAWSRPGAVNQPQHF.